This is a list of T cell receptor beta chains from one sample in a study of T cell responses to AZD1222 COVID-19 vaccine. The assay was immunoSEQ multiplex PCR, and TCRdb's table has in-frame clones only and misses some. The sample has 70,000 to 90,000 clones; around nine tenths are singletons. The sample here was peripheral blood, taken on day 0 of AZD1222 vaccination. These receptors came from an adult in good health. CDR3s include the opening cysteine and the closing phenylalanine or tryptophan. A D gene is named only where the DNA matches it firmly. Size is omitted from some rows. Given values are once, few, many or a class for expanded clones.

j_gene,d_gene,v_gene,abundance,CDR3nt,CDR3aa
TRBJ2-1,-,TRBV6-5,-,TGTGCCAGCAGTTTAATCAATGAGCAGTTCTTC,CASSLINEQFF
TRBJ1-1,-,TRBV6-5,once,TGTGCCAGCAGTACCCCGCAGGGCATGTACGAAGCTTTCTTT,CASSTPQGMYEAFF
TRBJ2-7,-,TRBV7-9,-,TGTGCCAGCAGCTTAAGGGGTTACGAGCAGTACTTC,CASSLRGYEQYF
TRBJ1-1,-,TRBV2,-,TGTGCCAGCGCGGGGCCGGGGAACACTGAAGCTTTCTTT,CASAGPGNTEAFF
TRBJ1-1,-,TRBV28,once,TGTGCCAGCAGTTTTAGTGCGGGGGGCCTCACTGAAGCTTTCTTT,CASSFSAGGLTEAFF
TRBJ1-1,TRBD1,TRBV6-4,-,TGTGCCAGCAGACGGGACAGAGGGAACACTGAAGCTTTCTTT,CASRRDRGNTEAFF
TRBJ2-7,-,TRBV10-1,-,TGCGCCAGCAGTGAGTCGATTGGATCCTACGAGCAGTACTTC,CASSESIGSYEQYF
TRBJ2-7,-,TRBV5-1,-,TGCGCCAGCAGCCCCGGGGCGGTAAACTACGAGCAGTACTTC,CASSPGAVNYEQYF
TRBJ1-2,TRBD1,TRBV27,-,TGTGCCAGCAGTTTATCAACAGGGGACGGCTACACCTTC,CASSLSTGDGYTF
TRBJ1-5,-,TRBV28,once,TGTGCCAGCACCATCAAACAGGGTGGCAGCAATCAGCCCCAGCATTTT,CASTIKQGGSNQPQHF
TRBJ1-2,-,TRBV2,-,TGTGCCAGCAGCGCGACAGATGGCTACACCTTC,CASSATDGYTF
TRBJ1-5,TRBD1,TRBV2,once,TGTGCCAGCAGCGTTGACAGGGAGAATCAGCCCCAGCATTTT,CASSVDRENQPQHF
TRBJ1-4,-,TRBV15,-,TGTGCCACCAGGGCGGGGGCAACTAATGAAAAACTGTTTTTT,CATRAGATNEKLFF
TRBJ2-6,TRBD1,TRBV19,-,TGTGCCAGTCAAGCCGGGACAGCCTCTGGGGCCAACGTCCTGACTTTC,CASQAGTASGANVLTF
TRBJ1-1,-,TRBV9,-,TGTGCCAGCAGCGTAGGACCGAACACTGAAGCTTTCTTT,CASSVGPNTEAFF
TRBJ2-3,-,TRBV3-1/TRBV3-2,-,TGTGCCAGCAGCCACTCAGATACGCAGTATTTT,CASSHSDTQYF
TRBJ1-5,-,TRBV5-1,once,TGCGCCAGCAGCTTGGCAGGTCCGAATCAGCCCCAGCATTTT,CASSLAGPNQPQHF
TRBJ2-2,TRBD2,TRBV7-9,-,TGTGCCAGAGAACGCGGGACTAGCGGGGCGAACACCGGGGAGCTGTTTTTT,CARERGTSGANTGELFF
TRBJ2-1,-,TRBV15,-,TGTGCCACCAGCAGAGATATGCCAGGGGGGGACAATGAGCAGTTCTTC,CATSRDMPGGDNEQFF
TRBJ2-7,-,TRBV6-5,-,TGTGCCAGTGGACTTGATTCCTACGAGCAGTACTTC,CASGLDSYEQYF
TRBJ2-2,-,TRBV30,-,TGTGCCTGGAGGCCCAGATTCACCGGGGAGCTGTTTTTT,CAWRPRFTGELFF
TRBJ2-7,-,TRBV7-2,-,TGTGCCAGCACCACGGGGACTCCGACCTACGAGCAGTACTTC,CASTTGTPTYEQYF
TRBJ1-1,TRBD1,TRBV18,few,TGTGCCAGCTCACCAGCTGCAGGGGGCACTGAAGCTTTCTTT,CASSPAAGGTEAFF
TRBJ2-1,-,TRBV12-3/TRBV12-4,-,TGTGCCAGCAGTGATTGGGATGAGCAGTTCTTC,CASSDWDEQFF
TRBJ2-1,TRBD2,TRBV5-1,once,TGCGCCAGCAGCTTGGTACTAGCGGGAGGGCCGGGTGAGCAGTTCTTC,CASSLVLAGGPGEQFF
TRBJ1-2,-,TRBV19,-,TGTGCCAGCCACAGAGCCTTGAACTATGGCTACACCTTC,CASHRALNYGYTF
TRBJ2-7,-,TRBV27,-,TGTGCCAGCAGTTTGTCTTCCCCCCCTGGTCTATACGAGCAGTACTTC,CASSLSSPPGLYEQYF
TRBJ2-5,-,TRBV29-1,-,TGCAGCTCCTCGGGGGGCACAGAGACCCAGTACTTC,CSSSGGTETQYF
TRBJ2-3,-,TRBV24-1,-,TGTGCCACCAGTGAATCCAACAGGGCGAGCACAGATACGCAGTATTTT,CATSESNRASTDTQYF
TRBJ2-7,-,TRBV5-8,-,TGTGCCAGCAGCTTGATGCAGGGGTCCGTTGAGCAGTACTTC,CASSLMQGSVEQYF
TRBJ2-1,-,TRBV7-9,-,TGTGCCAGCAGCTCGACCAAGGGCCACAATGAGCAGTTCTTC,CASSSTKGHNEQFF
TRBJ2-5,-,TRBV12-3/TRBV12-4,-,TGTGCCAGCAGTCGTCCTGAGGGGGAGACCCAGTACTTC,CASSRPEGETQYF
TRBJ2-2,TRBD1,TRBV2,-,TGTGCCAGCACCCAGGGGGCGCATAACACCGGGGAGCTGTTTTTT,CASTQGAHNTGELFF
TRBJ1-2,TRBD1,TRBV6-1,-,TGTGCCAGCAGTGAATTTTTGGGACAGGGGACTTGGGCGGGAGGCTACACCTTC,CASSEFLGQGTWAGGYTF
TRBJ1-1,-,TRBV6-5,-,TGTGCCAGCATCCCCGGCGACAGGAATGAAGCTTTCTTT,CASIPGDRNEAFF
TRBJ2-1,-,TRBV2,-,TGTGCCAGCACCGGGGCCTTCTTTGGCCCCTCCTACAATGAGCAGTTCTTC,CASTGAFFGPSYNEQFF
TRBJ1-4,TRBD1,TRBV18,-,TGTGCCAGCTCACCCCCCGGGACAGGGGTGGGTATTGGTGAAAAACTGTTTTTT,CASSPPGTGVGIGEKLFF
TRBJ1-1,-,TRBV7-9,-,TGTGTTGGCCGAGATCCATCGAACACTGAAGCTTTCTTT,CVGRDPSNTEAFF
TRBJ2-7,-,TRBV18,few,TGTGCCAGCTCACTCGATGACAGATCTTACGAGCAGTACTTC,CASSLDDRSYEQYF
TRBJ1-1,-,TRBV7-9,-,TGTGCCAGCAGCTTATCAGTGAACACTGAAGCTTTCTTT,CASSLSVNTEAFF
TRBJ1-2,-,TRBV29-1,-,TGCAGCACCCTTAGGGGCGGGGGGCAGGAGGACTATGGCTACACCTTC,CSTLRGGGQEDYGYTF
TRBJ2-7,-,TRBV24-1,-,TGTGCCACCAGTGATTCGGTCGGATTCTACGAGCAGTACTTC,CATSDSVGFYEQYF
TRBJ1-4,TRBD1,TRBV28,-,TGTGCCAGCAGATTGACCCCGAGGGGGCTGGATGAAAAACTGTTTTTT,CASRLTPRGLDEKLFF
TRBJ2-1,TRBD2,TRBV2,-,TGTGCCAGCAGTGGGGGGTCAGCGGGAGGGTCCTACAATGAGCAGTTCTTC,CASSGGSAGGSYNEQFF
TRBJ1-2,-,TRBV20-1,-,TGCAGGGAGGGGCTGGACTATGGCTACACCTTC,CREGLDYGYTF
TRBJ1-5,TRBD1,TRBV18,-,TGTGCCACCTCAGGGGGGGCCAATCAGCCCCAGCATTTT,CATSGGANQPQHF
TRBJ2-7,TRBD2,TRBV4-2,-,TGTGCCAGCAGCCGAGGACTAGCGGGACTAACTAGAGTGGGCGAGCAGTACTTC,CASSRGLAGLTRVGEQYF
TRBJ1-3,-,TRBV18,-,TGTGCCAGCTCACCACAAGAGTCATCTGGAAACACCATATATTTT,CASSPQESSGNTIYF
TRBJ1-1,-,TRBV27,-,TGTGCCAGCAGTTCCCCTAGTCAGGGAGGTACTGAAGCTTTCTTT,CASSSPSQGGTEAFF
TRBJ1-2,-,TRBV6-5,-,TGTGCCAGCAGTATCTCGGGGGGGGCCTATGGCTACACCTTC,CASSISGGAYGYTF
TRBJ1-2,TRBD1,TRBV20-1,-,TGCAGTGCTAGTCAGCAGGGGGCGTCGGTATGGGGCTACACCTTC,CSASQQGASVWGYTF
TRBJ1-1,TRBD1,TRBV6-1,-,TGTGCCAGCAGTGAGCAGGGGGCGCGGACTGAAGCTTTCTTT,CASSEQGARTEAFF